This T cell receptor (beta chain) emerged from a study of blood T cell repertoires in COVID-19. Germline CDR1 KGHSH, CDR2 LQKENI. The CDR3 is 15 amino acids. V trimming: 3 bases; J trimming: 4 bases; junction bases outside the gene matches: 4. Measured with immunoSEQ multiplex PCR; TCRdb has only the in-frame clones, and not every one. The sample shows about 220,000 clones, 85% to 90% of them seen only once. The count of this clone is one. Membership in each cohort depended on participant-reported clinical history. The V call is TRBV18, the J call TRBJ2-1; TRBD2 agrees at 9 bases. The sequence was obtained from a woman aged 50 to 65 with acute COVID-19. Input material: PBMCs or T cells enriched from blood (not recorded which). CDR3 DNA sequence: TGTGCCAGCTCACCCGCGCGGGAGGGTTACAATGAGCAGTTCTTC. Protein product: CASSPAREGYNEQFF. The full variable domain, completed using reference TRBV18 and TRBJ2-1, is NAGVMQNPRHLVRRRGQEARLRCSPMKGHSHVYWYRQLPEEGLKFMVYLQKENIIDESGMPKERFSAEFPKEGPSILRIQQVVRGDSAAYFCASSPAREGYNEQFFGPGTRLTVL.